This TCR beta chain was recovered during a study of cytomegalovirus exposure and HLA in healthy donors. Study observations and caveats: Upon later analysis, HLA-associated TCR beta chains proved more clonally expanded than other, equally common chains. A later analysis linked a missense DCLRE1C variant to TCR beta V- and J-gene trimming. There were three CMV-associated chains whose specificity for CMV antigens was confirmed in vitro.

In the PCR, 60 Vbeta and 13 Jbeta primers were used. Sequencing was performed with immunoSEQ multiplex PCR; in TCRdb, only in-frame clones are kept and a portion is missing. The data show roughly 150,000 clones, with roughly 82% seen just once and around 6.6% held by the top ten. The study sampled nominally healthy donors, though unrecorded immune exposures were likely. The V gene's germline CDR1 is SGHAT and CDR2 FQNNGV. V was cut by 6 bases and J by 6 bases, with 17 bases left in between. The CDR3 extends over 14 amino acids. For this clone: The antigen remains undetermined.

What was sequenced was PBMCs. The chain couples TRBV11-2 to TRBJ1-2, with D tentatively TRBD1 (5 bases). This TCR derives from a woman aged 45-59 years in good health and CMV-seropositive. This CDR3 reads CASSQGRPINGYTF. The DNA for the CDR3 is TGTGCCAGCAGTCAGGGCAGACCAATCAATGGCTACACCTTC. Full variable domain (remainder filled in from reference TRBV11-2 and TRBJ1-2): EAGVAQSPRYKIIEKRQSVAFWCNPISGHATLYWYQQILGQGPKLLIQFQNNGVVDDSQLPKDRFSAERLKGVDSTLKIQPAKLEDSAVYLCASSQGRPINGYTFGSGTRLTVV.